A selection of T cell receptor beta chains follows, all from one sample in a study of glioma-infiltrating T cells after dendritic cell vaccination. Assay: immunoSEQ multiplex PCR; the TCRdb copy retains only in-frame clones and omits some. This table has over 90,000 clones, more than 80% appearing once. The sequences come from blood, collected before dendritic cell vaccination. The receptors stem from a human donor with glioblastoma. Each CDR3 is given with its conserved first and last residue. Fields, in order: V gene, clone size, D gene, J gene, CDR3 protein, CDR3 DNA. A D gene is named only where the DNA matches it firmly. Some rows have no size entry. The others give once, few or many, or a class for an expanded clone.

TRBV4-1	-	-	TRBJ2-7	CASSQTSRTGIGEQYF	TGCGCCAGCAGCCAGACCTCACGAACAGGGATCGGGGAGCAGTACTTC
TRBV11-1	-	TRBD1	TRBJ2-1	CASSLALQGRNEQFF	TGTGCCAGCAGCTTAGCGCTACAGGGGAGAAATGAGCAGTTCTTC
TRBV27	-	-	TRBJ2-7	CASSLVAASYEQYF	TGTGCCAGCAGTTTAGTAGCGGCTTCGTACGAGCAGTACTTC
TRBV4-1	-	TRBD2	TRBJ2-5	CASSQFTRTSVETQYF	TGTGCCAGCAGCCAATTCACCAGGACTAGCGTGGAGACCCAGTACTTC
TRBV5-1	-	TRBD2	TRBJ2-3	CASSSRTSGADTQYF	TGCGCCAGCAGCTCAAGGACTAGCGGTGCGGATACGCAGTATTTT
TRBV4-3	-	-	TRBJ1-2	CASSQVGGTGYGYTF	TGCGCCAGCAGCCAAGTTGGCGGGACGGGCTATGGCTACACCTTC
TRBV7-2	-	-	TRBJ1-4	CASSLVADRSLNEKLFF	TGTGCCAGCAGCTTAGTAGCTGACAGATCCTTAAATGAAAAACTGTTTTTT
TRBV27	many	TRBD2	TRBJ2-5	CASKRTSGDQETQYF	TGTGCCAGCAAAAGGACTAGCGGGGATCAAGAGACCCAGTACTTC
TRBV10-3	-	TRBD2	TRBJ2-3	CAISEYRLAGGKDTQYF	TGTGCCATCAGTGAGTACCGACTAGCGGGGGGTAAAGATACGCAGTATTTT
TRBV27	-	TRBD2	TRBJ2-1	CASSRVASGGYNEQFF	TGTGCCAGCAGCCGGGTGGCTAGCGGGGGTTACAATGAGCAGTTCTTC
TRBV7-2	-	TRBD1	TRBJ1-2	CASTRQGGGYGYTF	TGTGCCAGCACCCGACAGGGGGGCGGCTATGGCTACACCTTC
TRBV7-9	-	TRBD1	TRBJ1-1	CASSHLGGVSEAFF	TGTGCCAGCAGCCACCTAGGGGGCGTCTCTGAAGCTTTCTTT
TRBV13	-	-	TRBJ2-5	CASSISRQETQYF	TGTGCCAGCAGTATAAGCCGGCAAGAGACCCAGTACTTC
TRBV4-2	-	-	TRBJ2-7	CASSQGSERSSYEQYF	TGTGCCAGCAGCCAAGGGTCGGAGCGGTCGTCCTACGAGCAGTACTTC
TRBV4-1	-	-	TRBJ2-3	CASSQAGGSTDTQYF	TGCGCCAGCAGCCAAGCTGGGGGGAGCACAGATACGCAGTATTTT
TRBV4-2	-	-	TRBJ1-2	CASSPTDLGDYGYTF	TGTGCCAGCAGCCCAACGGACTTGGGCGACTATGGCTACACCTTC
TRBV7-2	-	-	TRBJ2-7	CASSFGSYEQYF	TGTGCCAGCAGCTTCGGCTCCTACGAGCAGTACTTC
TRBV19	-	TRBD2	TRBJ2-5	CASSTPFGGEETQYF	TGTGCCAGTAGTACTCCTTTCGGGGGGGAAGAGACCCAGTACTTC
TRBV6-5	-	TRBD1	TRBJ2-7	CASSPGTEAYEQYF	TGTGCCAGCTCCCCCGGGACAGAAGCCTACGAGCAGTACTTC